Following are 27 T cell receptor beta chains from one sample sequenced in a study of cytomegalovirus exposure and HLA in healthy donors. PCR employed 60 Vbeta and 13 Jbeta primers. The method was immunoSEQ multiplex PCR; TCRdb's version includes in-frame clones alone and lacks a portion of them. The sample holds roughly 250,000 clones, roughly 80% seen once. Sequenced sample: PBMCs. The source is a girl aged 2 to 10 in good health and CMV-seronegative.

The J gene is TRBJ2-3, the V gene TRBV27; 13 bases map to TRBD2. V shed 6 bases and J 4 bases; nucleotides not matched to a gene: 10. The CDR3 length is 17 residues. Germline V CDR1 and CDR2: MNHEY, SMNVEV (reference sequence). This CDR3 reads CASSRRTSGSNADTQYF. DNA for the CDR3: TGTGCCAGCAGCCGAAGGACTAGCGGGAGTAACGCAGATACGCAGTATTTT.

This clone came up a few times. CDR3 residues: CASSYGQINEKLFF. In DNA form, the CDR3 reads TGTGCCAGCAGTTACGGGCAGATTAATGAAAAACTGTTTTTT. This rearrangement joins TRBV6-6 to TRBJ1-4; D is uncertain. Germline CDR1 reads MNHNY; CDR2 reads SVGAGI (reference sequence). The CDR3 totals 14 residues. Trimming removed 2 bases at V and 4 bases at J, with 8 bases between.

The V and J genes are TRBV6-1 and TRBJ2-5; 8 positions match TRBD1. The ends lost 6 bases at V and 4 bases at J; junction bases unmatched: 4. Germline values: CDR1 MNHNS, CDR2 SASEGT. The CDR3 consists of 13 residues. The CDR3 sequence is CASSTGTGETQYF. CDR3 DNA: TGTGCCAGCAGCACCGGGACAGGAGAGACCCAGTACTTC.

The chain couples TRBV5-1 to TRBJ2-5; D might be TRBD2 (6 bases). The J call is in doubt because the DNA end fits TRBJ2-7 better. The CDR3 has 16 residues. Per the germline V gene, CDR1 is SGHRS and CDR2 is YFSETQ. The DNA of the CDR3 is TGCGCCAGCAGCTTGGCTTATAGCGGCTTACCCTACGAGCAGTACTTC. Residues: CASSLAYSGLPYEQYF.

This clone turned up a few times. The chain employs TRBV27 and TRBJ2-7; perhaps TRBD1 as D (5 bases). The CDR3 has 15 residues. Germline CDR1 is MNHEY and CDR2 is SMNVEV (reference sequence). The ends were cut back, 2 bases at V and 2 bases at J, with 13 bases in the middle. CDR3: CASSLLSRAPYEQYF. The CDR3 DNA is TGTGCCAGCAGTTTACTTAGCAGGGCTCCCTACGAGCAGTACTTC.

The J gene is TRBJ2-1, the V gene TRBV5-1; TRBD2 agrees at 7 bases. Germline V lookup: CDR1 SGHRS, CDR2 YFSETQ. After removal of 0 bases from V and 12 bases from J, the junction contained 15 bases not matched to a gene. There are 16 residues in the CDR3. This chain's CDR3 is CASSLASGSRRGGQFF. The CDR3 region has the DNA TGCGCCAGCAGCTTGGCCTCCGGCTCGCGGCGCGGGGGGCAGTTCTTC.

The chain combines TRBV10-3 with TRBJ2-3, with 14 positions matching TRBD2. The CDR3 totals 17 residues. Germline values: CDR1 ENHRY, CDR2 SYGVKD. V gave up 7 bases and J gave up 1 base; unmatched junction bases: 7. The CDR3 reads CAIMPGLAGAGTDTQYF. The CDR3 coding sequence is TGTGCCATCATGCCGGGACTAGCGGGAGCTGGCACAGATACGCAGTATTTT.

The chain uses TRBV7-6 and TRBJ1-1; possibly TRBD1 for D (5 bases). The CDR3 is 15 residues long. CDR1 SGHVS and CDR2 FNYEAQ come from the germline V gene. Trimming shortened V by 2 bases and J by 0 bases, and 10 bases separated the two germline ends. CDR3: CASSLFHRMNTEAFF. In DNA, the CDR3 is TGTGCCAGCAGCTTATTCCACAGGATGAACACTGAAGCTTTCTTT.

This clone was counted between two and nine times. CDR3 in DNA: TGTGCCAGCAGCTTGAGCGGGGGCTGGGCCTACGAGCAGTACTTC. It codes for CASSLSGGWAYEQYF. The chain has TRBV5-6 and TRBJ2-7; TRBD2 aligns across 8 bases. J gave up 2 bases and V 1 base, and 5 bases lay outside the gene matches. The CDR3 spans 15 residues. CDR1 and CDR2 (germline): SGHDT, YYEEEE.

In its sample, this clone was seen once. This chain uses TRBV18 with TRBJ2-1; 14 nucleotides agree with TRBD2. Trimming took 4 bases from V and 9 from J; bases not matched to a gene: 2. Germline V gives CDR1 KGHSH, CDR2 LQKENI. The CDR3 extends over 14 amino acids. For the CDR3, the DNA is TGTGCCAGCTCACGGGGACTAGCGGGGGTTGAGCAGTTCTTC. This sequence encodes CASSRGLAGVEQFF.

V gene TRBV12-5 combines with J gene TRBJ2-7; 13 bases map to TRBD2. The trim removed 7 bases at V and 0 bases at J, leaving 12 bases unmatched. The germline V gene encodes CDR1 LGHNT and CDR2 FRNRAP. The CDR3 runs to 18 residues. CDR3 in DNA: TGTGCTAGTGCCCCGGCGGGACTAGCGGGACCCATCTCCTACGAGCAGTACTTC. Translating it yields CASAPAGLAGPISYEQYF. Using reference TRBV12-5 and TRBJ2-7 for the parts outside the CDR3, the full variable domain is DARVTQTPRHKVTEMGQEVTMRCQPILGHNTVFWYRQTMMQGLELLAYFRNRAPLDDSGMPKDRFSAEMPDATLATLKIQPSEPRDSAVYFCASAPAGLAGPISYEQYFGPGTRLTVT.

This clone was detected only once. CDR3 DNA: TGCAGCGTTGAAGGTCCTTTGGGACAGGGTTATTACGGCTACACCTTC. Translating it yields CSVEGPLGQGYYGYTF. The chain is built from TRBV29-1 and TRBJ1-2; 9 bases line up with TRBD1. Looked up from germline, CDR1 is SQVTM and CDR2 is ANQGSEA. Trimming took 1 base from V and 8 from J; bases not matched to a gene: 14. This CDR3 spans 16 amino acids.

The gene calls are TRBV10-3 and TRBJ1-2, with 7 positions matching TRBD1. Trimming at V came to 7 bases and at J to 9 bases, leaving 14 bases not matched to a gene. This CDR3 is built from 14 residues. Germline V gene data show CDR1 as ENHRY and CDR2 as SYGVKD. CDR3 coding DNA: TGTGCCATCAACACCCTCCGGGACAGCTCAAGCTACACCTTC. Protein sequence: CAINTLRDSSSYTF.

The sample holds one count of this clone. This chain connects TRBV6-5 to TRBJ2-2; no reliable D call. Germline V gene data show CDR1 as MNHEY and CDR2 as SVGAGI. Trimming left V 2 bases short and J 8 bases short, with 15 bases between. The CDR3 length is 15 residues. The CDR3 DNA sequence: TGTGCCAGCAGTTACCGTTCGACTGGTGGAGGGGAGCTGTTTTTT. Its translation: CASSYRSTGGGELFF.

For the CDR3, the DNA is TGCAGCGTTGAAGCGGGACAGATGTCCGGGGAGCTGTTTTTT. Amino acid sequence: CSVEAGQMSGELFF. V is TRBV29-1 and J is TRBJ2-2; 7 positions match TRBD1. The CDR3 consists of 14 residues. The V and J ends lost 1 base and 6 bases, in that order; junction bases with no gene match: 5. Germline V gene data show CDR1 as SQVTM and CDR2 as ANQGSEA.

CDR3 amino acids: CASSLVQGSAYNSPLHF. CDR3 bases: TGTGCCAGCAGCTTGGTCCAGGGAAGCGCCTATAATTCACCCCTCCACTTT. The chain joins TRBV5-4 to TRBJ1-6, with a tentative D call TRBD1 (5 bases). The germline V and J ends were trimmed by 0 bases and 2 bases, with 12 bases remaining between them. The germline CDR1 and CDR2 sequences are SGHNT and YYREEE (reference sequence). CDR3 length: 17 residues.

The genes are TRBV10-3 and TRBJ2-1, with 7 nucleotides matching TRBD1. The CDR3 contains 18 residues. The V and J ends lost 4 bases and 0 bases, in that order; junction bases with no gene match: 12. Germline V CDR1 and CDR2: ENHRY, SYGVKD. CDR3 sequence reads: CAISGGFGRGNSYNEQFF. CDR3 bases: TGTGCCATCAGTGGGGGATTTGGCAGGGGGAACTCCTACAATGAGCAGTTCTTC.

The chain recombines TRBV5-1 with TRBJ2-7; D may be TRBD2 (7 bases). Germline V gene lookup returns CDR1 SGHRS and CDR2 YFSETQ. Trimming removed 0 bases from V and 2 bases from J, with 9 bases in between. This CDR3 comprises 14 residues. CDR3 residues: CASSLEGGAYEQYF. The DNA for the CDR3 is TGCGCCAGCAGCTTGGAAGGGGGGGCCTACGAGCAGTACTTC.

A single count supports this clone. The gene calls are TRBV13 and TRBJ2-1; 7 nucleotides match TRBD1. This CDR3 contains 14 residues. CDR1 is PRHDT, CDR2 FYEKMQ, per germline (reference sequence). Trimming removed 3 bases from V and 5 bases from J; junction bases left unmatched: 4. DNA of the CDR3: TGTGCCAGCAGCTTTCGACAGGGCGACAATGAGCAGTTCTTC. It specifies CASSFRQGDNEQFF.

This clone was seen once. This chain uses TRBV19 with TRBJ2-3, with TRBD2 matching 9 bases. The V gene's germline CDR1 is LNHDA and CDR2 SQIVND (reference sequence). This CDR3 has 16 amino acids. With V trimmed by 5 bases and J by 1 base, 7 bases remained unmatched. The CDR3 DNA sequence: TGTGCCAGTAGTCGGCTAGCGGGGACAGGCACAGATACGCAGTATTTT. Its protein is CASSRLAGTGTDTQYF.

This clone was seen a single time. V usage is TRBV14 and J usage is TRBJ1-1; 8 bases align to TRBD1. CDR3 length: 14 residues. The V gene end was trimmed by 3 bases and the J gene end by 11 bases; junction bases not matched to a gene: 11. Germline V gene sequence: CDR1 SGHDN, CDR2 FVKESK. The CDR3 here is CASSHLGQGVPAFF. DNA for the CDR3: TGTGCCAGCAGCCACCTTGGACAGGGAGTTCCGGCTTTCTTT.

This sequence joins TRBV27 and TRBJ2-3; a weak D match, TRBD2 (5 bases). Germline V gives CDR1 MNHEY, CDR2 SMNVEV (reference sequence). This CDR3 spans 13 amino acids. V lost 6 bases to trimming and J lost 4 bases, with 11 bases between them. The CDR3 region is CASSPPRADTQYF. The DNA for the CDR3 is TGTGCCAGCAGCCCCCCGAGGGCAGATACGCAGTATTTT.

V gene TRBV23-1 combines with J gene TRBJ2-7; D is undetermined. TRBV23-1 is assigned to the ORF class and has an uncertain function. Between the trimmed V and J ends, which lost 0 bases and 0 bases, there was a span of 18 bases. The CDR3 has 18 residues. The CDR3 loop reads CASSQSDRHTNSSYEQYF. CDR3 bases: TGCGCCAGCAGTCAATCCGATCGACACACAAACAGCTCCTACGAGCAGTACTTC.

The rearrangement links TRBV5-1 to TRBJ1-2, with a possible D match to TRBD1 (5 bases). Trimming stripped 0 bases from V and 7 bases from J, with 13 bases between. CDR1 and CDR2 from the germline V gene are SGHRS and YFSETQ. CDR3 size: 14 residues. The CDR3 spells CASSLEGAAGGYTF. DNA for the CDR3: TGCGCCAGCAGCTTGGAAGGGGCCGCCGGTGGCTACACCTTC.

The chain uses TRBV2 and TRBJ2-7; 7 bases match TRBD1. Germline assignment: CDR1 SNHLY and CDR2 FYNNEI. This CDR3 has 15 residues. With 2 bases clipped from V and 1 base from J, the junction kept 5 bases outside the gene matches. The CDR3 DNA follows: TGTGCCAGCAGTGAATACAGGGGCCATTCCTACGAGCAGTACTTC. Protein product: CASSEYRGHSYEQYF.

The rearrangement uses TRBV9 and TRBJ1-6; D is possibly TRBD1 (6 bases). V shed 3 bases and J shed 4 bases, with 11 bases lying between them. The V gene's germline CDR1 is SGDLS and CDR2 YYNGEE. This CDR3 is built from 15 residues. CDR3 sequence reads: CASSASGHYNSPLHF. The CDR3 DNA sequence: TGTGCCAGCAGCGCCTCGGGACATTATAATTCACCCCTCCACTTT.

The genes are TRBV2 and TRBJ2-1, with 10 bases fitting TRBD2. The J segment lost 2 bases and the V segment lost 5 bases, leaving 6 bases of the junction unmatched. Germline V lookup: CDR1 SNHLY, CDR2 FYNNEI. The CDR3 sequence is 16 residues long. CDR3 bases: TGTGCCAGCAGTCGACTGAGCGGGGGGGCCTACAATGAGCAGTTCTTC. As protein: CASSRLSGGAYNEQFF.